This record covers a single TCR beta chain. This table comes from immunoSEQ multiplex PCR, and its TCRdb copy is limited to in-frame clones, with some not included. This sample has some 200,000 clones, with around 79% found just once. The sample comes from a study of blood T cell repertoires in COVID-19. The wider study: T cells, B-cell-depleted T cells, or PBMCs provided the cDNA or gDNA that served as material.

Trimming removed 5 bases from V and 0 bases from J, with 8 bases in between. Germline CDR1 is LGHDT and CDR2 is YNNKEL (reference sequence). The CDR3 has 14 residues. The material sequenced was peripheral blood. The chain has TRBV3-1 (or the pseudogene TRBV3-2) and TRBJ1-3, with TRBD1 as a possible D gene (5 bases). The TCR comes from an older woman with acute or convalescent COVID-19. The CDR3 nucleotides read TGTGCCAGCAGCGGTACAGGCTCTGGAAACACCATATATTTT. Translated: CASSGTGSGNTIYF.